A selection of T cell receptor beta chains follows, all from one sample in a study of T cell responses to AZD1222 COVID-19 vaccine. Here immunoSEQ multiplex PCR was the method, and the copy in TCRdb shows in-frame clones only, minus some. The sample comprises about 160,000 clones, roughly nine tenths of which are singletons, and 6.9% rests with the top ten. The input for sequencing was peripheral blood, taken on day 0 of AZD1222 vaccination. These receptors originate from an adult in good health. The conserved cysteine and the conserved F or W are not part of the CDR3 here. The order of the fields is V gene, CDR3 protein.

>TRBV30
AWGWGATEAF
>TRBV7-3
ASSLKTGQVTEAF
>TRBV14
ASSLQRRGLGYT
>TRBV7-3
ASSLTGGDTEAF
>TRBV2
ASRTSGGESYNEQF
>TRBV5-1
ASRGTGEYGYT
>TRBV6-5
ASSPTGDQPQH
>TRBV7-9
ASSPGANVLT
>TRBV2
ASSEARGGRTDTQY
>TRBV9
ASSDGTGEGYT